Following are 14 T cell receptor beta chains from one sample sequenced in a study of neurological immune-mediated disorders. TCRdb re-called the 5' RACE reads through MiXCR, storing one row per CDR3 protein. Seen here are about 84,000 distinct CDR3 sequences, around 10% observed once, and the top ten hold about 1.8%. The source material was PBMCs. The receptors here all came from a man aged 40-50 years in good health.

The V and J genes are TRBV29-1 and TRBJ2-7; TRBD2 is a possible D gene (6 bases). The CDR3 totals 12 residues. The V gene lost 6 bases and the J gene lost 1 base, with 10 bases spanning the gap. From germline, CDR1 is SQVTM and CDR2 ANQGSEA. CDR3 DNA sequence: TGCAGCGTGTGGGACTCGTCCTACGAGCAGTACTTC. Translated: CSVWDSSYEQYF.

This clonotype was seen at least ten times. V is TRBV7-9 and J is TRBJ2-1; 11 nucleotides agree with TRBD2. Trimming took 2 bases from V and 7 from J; bases not matched to a gene: 7. Germline lookup yields CDR1 SEHNR and CDR2 FQNEAQ (reference sequence). CDR3 length: 16 residues. Here the CDR3 reads CASSLRASGGSNEQFF. The CDR3 nucleotides read TGTGCCAGCAGCTTAAGGGCTAGCGGGGGGTCGAATGAGCAGTTCTTC.

Ten or more counts support this clonotype. The chain employs TRBV7-9 and TRBJ2-7; 8 bases line up with TRBD2. CDR1 is SEHNR, CDR2 FQNEAQ, per germline (reference sequence). After removal of 6 bases from V and 2 bases from J, the junction contained 12 bases not matched to a gene. This CDR3 is built from 16 residues. The CDR3 is CASSSLEAGETYEQYF. The CDR3 DNA is TGTGCCAGCAGTTCGCTAGAAGCGGGAGAAACCTACGAGCAGTACTTC.

This clonotype was counted at least ten times. The gene calls are TRBV6-5 and TRBJ2-7; 8 bases are shared with TRBD1. The CDR3 is 14 residues long. The junction had 7 bases not matched to a gene; V was cut back by 3 bases and J by 6 bases. In germline, CDR1 is MNHEY, CDR2 SVGAGI. The DNA of the CDR3 is TGTGCCAGCAGTTATGGCCAGGGGGCGGGCGAGCAGTACTTC. Translation gives CASSYGQGAGEQYF.

This clonotype has a count of ten or more. The chain has TRBV12-3 or TRBV12-4 and TRBJ2-7; D gene unclear. V was clipped by 1 base and J by 7 bases, with 8 bases between them. This CDR3 has 12 residues. Here the CDR3 reads CASSLVSREQYF. The CDR3 nucleotides are TGTGCCAGCAGTTTAGTTTCTCGGGAGCAGTACTTC.

At least ten counts were recorded for this clonotype. The CDR3 sequence: CVPFPRGDVYEQYF. CDR3 DNA: TGTGTCCCTTTTCCCAGGGGCGATGTGTACGAGCAGTACTTC. The chain recombines TRBV24-1 with TRBJ2-7; perhaps TRBD1 as D (6 bases). Germline lookup yields CDR1 KGHDR and CDR2 SFDVKD. The CDR3 covers 14 residues.

The sample holds a few counts of this clonotype. The chain joins TRBV6-4 to TRBJ2-3, with 10 bases fitting TRBD2. The CDR3 loop spans 14 amino acids. V was pared by 4 bases and J by 3 bases, with 1 base of the junction left unmatched. The germline V gene has CDR1 MRHNA and CDR2 SNTAGT. The CDR3 sequence is CASSGTSGTDTQYF. DNA for the CDR3: TGTGCCAGCAGTGGGACTAGCGGAACAGATACGCAGTATTTT.

This chain's CDR3 is CSVVGQYGYGYTF. CDR3 coding DNA: TGCAGCGTTGTGGGTCAATATGGCTATGGCTACACCTTC. The chain is built from TRBV29-1 and TRBJ1-2; D uncertain. This CDR3 is built from 13 residues. Trimming pared 4 bases from V and 4 bases from J, leaving 13 bases between. Germline assignment: CDR1 SQVTM and CDR2 ANQGSEA.

This clonotype was observed at least ten times. V gene TRBV5-1 combines with J gene TRBJ2-5; TRBD1 matches 10 bases. The junction had 2 bases not matched to a gene; V was cut back by 3 bases and J by 6 bases. The CDR3 covers 13 residues. Germline CDR1 is SGHRS and CDR2 is YFSETQ. The CDR3 nucleotides read TGCGCCAGCAGCTCGGACAGGGGGAAGACCCAGTACTTC. This translates into CASSSDRGKTQYF. Using reference TRBV5-1 and TRBJ2-5 for the parts outside the CDR3, the full variable domain is KAGVTQTPRYLIKTRGQQVTLSCSPISGHRSVSWYQQTPGQGLQFLFEYFSETQRNKGNFPGRFSGRQFSNSRSEMNVSTLELGDSALYLCASSSDRGKTQYFGPGTRLLVL.

The chain couples TRBV20-1 to TRBJ2-5, with 13 bases fitting TRBD2. Per germline, CDR1 DFQATT and CDR2 SNEGSKA (reference sequence). The CDR3 has 18 residues. J lost 0 bases, V lost 5 bases, and 12 bases had no gene match. For the CDR3, the DNA is TGCAGTGCTGGTTCCCCGGGACTAGCGGGACTTAACCAAGAGACCCAGTACTTC. As protein: CSAGSPGLAGLNQETQYF.

This clonotype was seen at least ten times. This chain links TRBV6-5 with TRBJ2-7; TRBD1 aligns across 9 bases. The CDR3 totals 15 residues. Germline loops: CDR1 MNHEY, CDR2 SVGAGI. Losses at the gene ends were 0 bases for V and 4 bases for J; bases not matched to a gene: 4. The CDR3: CASSYSGQGTYEQYF. The CDR3 DNA reads as TGTGCCAGCAGTTACTCTGGACAGGGGACTTACGAGCAGTACTTC.

This clonotype has a count of ten or more. The chain carries TRBV24-1 and TRBJ2-6, with D perhaps given as TRBD1 or TRBD2 (5 bases each). Germline V gene sequence: CDR1 KGHDR, CDR2 SFDVKD. CDR3 size: 16 residues. V lost 6 bases and J 0 bases, leaving 11 bases between the germline ends. The CDR3: CATSNGAISGANVLTF. The DNA for the CDR3 is TGTGCCACCAGTAACGGGGCTATCTCTGGGGCCAACGTCCTGACTTTC.

This clonotype was seen repeatedly, ten times or more. J is TRBJ2-2 and V is TRBV5-1; D gene uncertain. Germline loops: CDR1 SGHRS, CDR2 YFSETQ. Trimming removed 0 bases at V and 4 bases at J, with 4 bases between. CDR3 length: 13 residues. CDR3 loop: CASSLEGTGELFF. CDR3 sequence (DNA): TGCGCCAGCAGCTTGGAAGGCACCGGGGAGCTGTTTTTT.

Many counts were recorded for this clonotype. CDR3 region: CASSLDRNEQFF. The CDR3 coding sequence is TGCGCCAGCAGCTTGGACAGGAATGAGCAGTTCTTC. The chain couples TRBV5-1 to TRBJ2-1; maybe TRBD1 (5 bases). Trimming removed 0 bases at V and 7 bases at J, with 5 bases between. Germline V gene lookup returns CDR1 SGHRS and CDR2 YFSETQ. The CDR3 runs 12 residues.